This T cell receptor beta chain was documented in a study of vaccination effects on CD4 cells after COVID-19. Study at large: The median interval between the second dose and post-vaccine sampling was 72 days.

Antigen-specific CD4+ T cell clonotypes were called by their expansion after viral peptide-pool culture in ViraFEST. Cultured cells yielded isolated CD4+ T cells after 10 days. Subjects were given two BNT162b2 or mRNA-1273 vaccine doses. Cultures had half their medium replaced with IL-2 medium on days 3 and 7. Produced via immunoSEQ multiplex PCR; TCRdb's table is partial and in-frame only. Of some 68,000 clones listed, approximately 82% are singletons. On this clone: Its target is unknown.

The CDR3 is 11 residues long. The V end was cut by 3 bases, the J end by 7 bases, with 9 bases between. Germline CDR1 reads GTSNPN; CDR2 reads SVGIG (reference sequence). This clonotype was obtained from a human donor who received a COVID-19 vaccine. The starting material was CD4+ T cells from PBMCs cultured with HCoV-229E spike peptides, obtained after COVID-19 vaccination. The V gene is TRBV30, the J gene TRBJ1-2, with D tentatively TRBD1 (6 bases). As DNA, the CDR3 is TGTGCCTGGAGACGAGGGGGTGGCTACACCTTC. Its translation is CAWRRGGGYTF.